This T cell receptor beta chain was obtained from a study of regulatory T cells in long-lasting Graves disease. With iRepertoire HTBI primers and Arm-PCR of CDR3 regions, TCR beta libraries were built. MiXCR, applied by TCRdb to the multiplex PCR reads, yields one record per CDR3 protein. This table holds under 800,000 distinct CDR3 sequences, 16% found once. Indicated time point: newly diagnosed GD, antithyroid drugs for less than 3 months. PBMC-extracted RNA yielded the TCR library. From each patient, roughly 9 milliliters of peripheral blood was drawn and collected into an EDTA anticoagulant tube. This clonotype was detected ten times or more. The CDR3 is 13 residues long. The germline CDR1 and CDR2 sequences are MNHNS and SASEGT. Trimming left V 7 bases short and J 3 bases short, with 12 bases between. These sequences were also reported in another study, on T cells in Graves' hyperthyroidism and ophthalmopathy.

The clonotype was recovered from a woman aged 25-40 years with Graves disease. The V call is TRBV6-1, the J call TRBJ1-1; D unresolved. Sequencing was performed on peripheral blood mononuclear cells (PBMCs), taken at new diagnosis, from a patient treated with antithyroid drugs. Written as DNA, the CDR3 is TGTGCCAGCAAGCCCGGCTCGGACACTGAAGCTTTCTTT. Translation: CASKPGSDTEAFF.